The next 4 T cell receptor beta chains were all read from a single sample in a study of T cell repertoires in cytomegalovirus infection. TCRdb used MiXCR to reprocess the reads, holding one entry per CDR3 protein. The data show around 450,000 distinct CDR3 sequences, over 9% seen once. The sequenced material came from PBMCs. These receptors all come from a human donor in good health (CMV status not recorded). Some clones in this sample may be carry-over from other donors' samples.

This clonotype has ten or more counts. The genes are TRBV19 and TRBJ1-2, with 9 bases lining up with TRBD1. The J segment lost 5 bases and the V segment lost 8 bases, leaving 9 bases of the junction unmatched. The CDR3 is made up of 14 amino acids. Germline assignment: CDR1 LNHDA and CDR2 SQIVND (reference sequence). The CDR3 DNA follows: TGTGCCAGTTCAAACGACAGGGGGATATATGGCTACACCTTC. Residues: CASSNDRGIYGYTF.

The chain has TRBV9 and TRBJ2-2; no definite D call. Germline V lookup: CDR1 SGDLS, CDR2 YYNGEE. V gave up 1 base and J gave up 1 base, with 8 bases separating them. The CDR3 covers 15 residues. The CDR3 nucleotides read TGTGCCAGCAGCGTAATGGCGCAGAACACCGGGGAGCTGTTTTTT. Its protein is CASSVMAQNTGELFF.

With respect to this clonotype: One junction end does not reproduce the germline sequence, and a read error may be involved. The V call is TRBV7-7, the J call TRBJ2-5; 14 bases match TRBD2. There are 16 residues in the CDR3. CDR1 is SSHAT, CDR2 FNYEAQ, per germline (reference sequence). CDR3 protein: CASSRGTSGRSETQYF. CDR3 bases: TGTGCTAGCAGCCGTGGGACTAGCGGGAGAAGTGAGACCCAGTACTTC.

At least ten counts were recorded for this clonotype. The rearrangement links TRBV2 to TRBJ2-3; D remains ambiguous. This CDR3 comprises 13 residues. V was clipped by 4 bases and J by 5 bases, with 10 bases between them. CDR1 and CDR2 from the germline V gene are SNHLY and FYNNEI. In DNA, the CDR3 is TGTGCCAGCAGTGGGCAGGTGGGAGATACGCAGTATTTT. It translates to CASSGQVGDTQYF.